The source of this TCR beta chain is a study of T cell repertoires in cytomegalovirus infection. Across the study: Selected CMV epitopes included recently identified HLA-C-restricted ones as well as well-studied HLA-B-restricted ones. Indicated by public TCR beta signatures were CMV infection and matching HLA type.

This CDR3 has 13 amino acids. Germline V lookup: CDR1 LGHNT, CDR2 FRNRAP. Trimming removed 8 bases at V and 2 bases at J, with 10 bases between. Study results and limitations: HLA-C-restricted CMV clonotypes gave the most frequent clonotype in two of eight donors. Summed frequency of shared TCR beta families picked out CMV carriers who also had the relevant HLA.

This clonotype was found a few times. No antigen is known for it. TCRdb analysed the reads with MiXCR anew, one entry per CDR3 protein. The sample includes about 110,000 distinct CDR3 sequences, roughly 30% seen only once; the top ten take approximately 78%. The chain recombines TRBV12-5 with TRBJ2-4, with D perhaps matching TRBD1 (5 bases). This TCR came from a human donor in good health (CMV status not recorded). Some clones in this sample may be carry-over from other donors' samples. The sample here was CD8+ T cells from cultured PBMCs, taken from culture after CMV antigen stimulation. CDR3 DNA sequence: TGTGCTAGTTTTTCAGGGACCAAAAACATTCAGTACTTC. Translated: CASFSGTKNIQYF.